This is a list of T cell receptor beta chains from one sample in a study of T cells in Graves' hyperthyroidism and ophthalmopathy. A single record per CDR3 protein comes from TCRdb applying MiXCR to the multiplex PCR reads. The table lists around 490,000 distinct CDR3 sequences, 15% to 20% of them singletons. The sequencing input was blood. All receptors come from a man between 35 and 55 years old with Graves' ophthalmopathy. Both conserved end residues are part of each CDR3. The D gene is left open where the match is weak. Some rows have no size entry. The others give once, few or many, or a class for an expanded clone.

DNA: TGCGCCAGCAGCTCCCCCGGGACAGGGGCCGTGGGGGAGCTGTTTTTT
CDR3: CASSSPGTGAVGELFF
V: TRBV4-1
J: TRBJ2-2
size: .
D: TRBD1

DNA: TGTGCCAGCAGTACTAATATGGTCGCCCCGGATCAGCCCCAGCATTTT
CDR3: CASSTNMVAPDQPQHF
V: TRBV6-1
J: TRBJ1-5
size: .
D: .

DNA: TGTGCCAGCAGTCAGGACAGAGTTAGCAATCAGCCCCAGCATTTT
CDR3: CASSQDRVSNQPQHF
V: TRBV7-8
J: TRBJ1-5
size: .
D: .

DNA: TGTGCCAGCAGTTTCCCTCACGGGCTTCACTATGGCTACACCTTC
CDR3: CASSFPHGLHYGYTF
V: TRBV28
J: TRBJ1-2
size: many
D: .

DNA: TGTGCCAGCAGCCAAGGCTGGGCGGACGGCTACACCTTC
CDR3: CASSQGWADGYTF
V: TRBV3-1
J: TRBJ1-2
size: .
D: .

DNA: TGTGCCAGTAGTCACCGACACCGCTCTGGAAACACCATATATTTT
CDR3: CASSHRHRSGNTIYF
V: TRBV19
J: TRBJ1-3
size: few
D: .

DNA: TGTGCCAGCAGCTTAGCGGGAGGGCATGATGAGCAGTTCTTC
CDR3: CASSLAGGHDEQFF
V: TRBV7-9
J: TRBJ2-1
size: few
D: TRBD2

DNA: TGTGCTAGTGGCAAGTACACAGATACGCAGTATTTT
CDR3: CASGKYTDTQYF
V: TRBV12-5
J: TRBJ2-3
size: few
D: .

DNA: TGCAGTGTGCAGGGGAATAGCAATCAGCCCCAGCATTTT
CDR3: CSVQGNSNQPQHF
V: TRBV20-1
J: TRBJ1-5
size: few
D: .

DNA: TGTGCCAGCAGCGTGGCAGGGATTACTGGAAACACCATATATTTT
CDR3: CASSVAGITGNTIYF
V: TRBV9
J: TRBJ1-3
size: .
D: .

DNA: TGTGCCAGCAGCTTCGAGGCCTCTAGCACAGATACGCAGTATTTT
CDR3: CASSFEASSTDTQYF
V: TRBV11-3
J: TRBJ2-3
size: many
D: .

DNA: TGTGCCTGGGAACGGGAGTTAGGCAATGAGCAGTTCTTC
CDR3: CAWERELGNEQFF
V: TRBV30
J: TRBJ2-1
size: many
D: .

DNA: TGCGCCAGCAGTGGTGACAGACGATCACCCCTCCACTTT
CDR3: CASSGDRRSPLHF
V: TRBV10-2
J: TRBJ1-6
size: .
D: .

DNA: TGTGCCAGCAGTTACTGGGTCTCTGGGGCCAACGTCCTGACTTTC
CDR3: CASSYWVSGANVLTF
V: TRBV6-5
J: TRBJ2-6
size: few
D: .

DNA: TGCAGTGCTGCCGGGACGGTGACCTACGAGCAGTACTTC
CDR3: CSAAGTVTYEQYF
V: TRBV20-1
J: TRBJ2-7
size: many
D: .

DNA: TGCGCCAGCAGCTTGGAGGGGATCCGGGACACTGAAGCTTTCTTT
CDR3: CASSLEGIRDTEAFF
V: TRBV5-1
J: TRBJ1-1
size: .
D: .

DNA: TGTGCCAGCTCACCTTTTAAGCAGCCCACCGGGGAGCTGTTTTTT
CDR3: CASSPFKQPTGELFF
V: TRBV18
J: TRBJ2-2
size: many
D: .

DNA: TGTGCCAGCAGTCTCCGGGACAGGGGCCAAGAGACCCAGTACTTC
CDR3: CASSLRDRGQETQYF
V: TRBV27
J: TRBJ2-5
size: .
D: TRBD1

DNA: TGTGCCAGCAGCGTAGAGTCGGGAGGGCCTGACGAGCAGTACTTC
CDR3: CASSVESGGPDEQYF
V: TRBV9
J: TRBJ2-7
size: .
D: TRBD2

DNA: TGCAGCGTGACAGGGGCACAAGAGACCCAGTACTTC
CDR3: CSVTGAQETQYF
V: TRBV29-1
J: TRBJ2-5
size: few
D: TRBD1

DNA: TGTGCCAGCAGCGGCCAGGGGGCGGAGGGCACTGAAGCTTTCTTT
CDR3: CASSGQGAEGTEAFF
V: TRBV7-9
J: TRBJ1-1
size: many
D: TRBD1

DNA: TGCGCCAGCAGCTTGTCAGGGAATAGCAATCAGCCCCAGCATTTT
CDR3: CASSLSGNSNQPQHF
V: TRBV5-1
J: TRBJ1-5
size: many
D: .

DNA: TGCAGTGCTAGGTTGCTAGGAGACGAGCAGTACTTC
CDR3: CSARLLGDEQYF
V: TRBV20-1
J: TRBJ2-7
size: many
D: .

DNA: TGCAGTGCCGAGAGGGGAAGCTCCTACAATGAGCAGTTCTTC
CDR3: CSAERGSSYNEQFF
V: TRBV20-1
J: TRBJ2-1
size: many
D: .

DNA: TGCGCCAGCAGCTTGGTTACCCCGGACACCGGGGAGCTGTTTTTT
CDR3: CASSLVTPDTGELFF
V: TRBV5-1
J: TRBJ2-2
size: few
D: .

DNA: TGCAGTGCTAGAGATTTACTAGCGGGAAATACTAGAGCCAAAAACATTCAGTACTTC
CDR3: CSARDLLAGNTRAKNIQYF
V: TRBV20-1
J: TRBJ2-4
size: many
D: TRBD2

DNA: TGTGCCAGTGGACAGGGGGCGCGCACTGAAGCTTTCTTT
CDR3: CASGQGARTEAFF
V: TRBV19
J: TRBJ1-1
size: .
D: TRBD1

DNA: TGTGCCAGCAATGGACCCCCTATGGATTCACCCCTCCACTTT
CDR3: CASNGPPMDSPLHF
V: TRBV6-1
J: TRBJ1-6
size: few
D: .

DNA: TGTGCCAGCTCACCGAACCGGGACAGCAATCAGCCCCAGCATTTT
CDR3: CASSPNRDSNQPQHF
V: TRBV18
J: TRBJ1-5
size: many
D: .

DNA: TGTGCCAGTAGTATAATAACTAGCCGGGACACCGGGGAGCTGTTTTTT
CDR3: CASSIITSRDTGELFF
V: TRBV19
J: TRBJ2-2
size: .
D: .

DNA: TGTGCCAGCAGTTTTCGTAGAGGGTCCCCTTCCTACGAGCAGTACTTC
CDR3: CASSFRRGSPSYEQYF
V: TRBV28
J: TRBJ2-7
size: many
D: .

DNA: TGTGCTAGCAGCGTAGACAAGGACTGCACAGATTTTAATCAGCCCCAGCATTTT
CDR3: CASSVDKDCTDFNQPQHF
V: TRBV7-7
J: TRBJ1-5
size: .
D: .

DNA: TGTGCCAGCAGCCATGGGACTAGCGGGTCTAGCACAGATACGCAGTATTTT
CDR3: CASSHGTSGSSTDTQYF
V: TRBV6-1
J: TRBJ2-3
size: once
D: TRBD2

DNA: TGCAGTGCTAGGTTGTGGCTAGCGGCCTCCTACAATGAGCAGTTCTTC
CDR3: CSARLWLAASYNEQFF
V: TRBV20-1
J: TRBJ2-1
size: many
D: TRBD2

DNA: TGTGCCAGCGGTATAGCAGAGAGAAACACCATATATTTT
CDR3: CASGIAERNTIYF
V: TRBV6-1
J: TRBJ1-3
size: few
D: .

DNA: TGTGCCAGCAGCGTAGCGCGCAGGGGACAAGAAGGAAACACCATATATTTT
CDR3: CASSVARRGQEGNTIYF
V: TRBV9
J: TRBJ1-3
size: few
D: .

DNA: TGTGCTAGCAGCTTAAGCGGGAGGGGAAGGGAGACCCAGTACTTC
CDR3: CASSLSGRGRETQYF
V: TRBV7-7
J: TRBJ2-5
size: .
D: TRBD2

DNA: TGTGCCAGCAGAGGGACTAGCGGGAGAGGATCAGATACGCAGTATTTT
CDR3: CASRGTSGRGSDTQYF
V: TRBV7-9
J: TRBJ2-3
size: .
D: TRBD2

DNA: TGCAGTGCAAGCTGGGGGATATGGGGCTACACCTTC
CDR3: CSASWGIWGYTF
V: TRBV20-1
J: TRBJ1-2
size: many
D: .

DNA: TGTGCCAGCGGATACCCCCCTACCGGGACTAGCAGCCAAGAGACCCAGTACTTC
CDR3: CASGYPPTGTSSQETQYF
V: TRBV11-2
J: TRBJ2-5
size: few
D: TRBD2

DNA: TGTGCCAGCAGCTTAGCTTCGGGGGGCGGAGATACGCAGTATTTT
CDR3: CASSLASGGGDTQYF
V: TRBV7-9
J: TRBJ2-3
size: few
D: .

DNA: TGTGCCAGCAGCCCTAACTGGTTTGTCAATCAGCCCCAGCATTTT
CDR3: CASSPNWFVNQPQHF
V: TRBV7-2
J: TRBJ1-5
size: few
D: .

DNA: TGTGCCAGCAGCCAACAAACAGGTGCTCGGGGCGGCTACACCTTC
CDR3: CASSQQTGARGGYTF
V: TRBV7-2
J: TRBJ1-2
size: .
D: .

DNA: TGTGCCAGCAGTTTTAAACCAGCCGCGGCGCAGTACTTC
CDR3: CASSFKPAAAQYF
V: TRBV27
J: TRBJ2-7
size: .
D: .

DNA: TGTGCCAGCAGCTTAGTCGACTCCCCTGGGCAGTACTTC
CDR3: CASSLVDSPGQYF
V: TRBV7-9
J: TRBJ2-7
size: few
D: .

DNA: TGTGCCAGCAGTTACTCGAATTGGGCAGCCTATGGCTACACCTTC
CDR3: CASSYSNWAAYGYTF
V: TRBV6-6
J: TRBJ1-2
size: few
D: .

DNA: TGTGCCAGCAGTTCCCCTCTATCGACTAGCGGGAACTACGAGCAGTACTTC
CDR3: CASSSPLSTSGNYEQYF
V: TRBV6-5
J: TRBJ2-7
size: .
D: TRBD2

DNA: TGTGCCTCAACACCTCAGGGGGCGGTTTTCGCTCGCGAAAAACTGTTTTTT
CDR3: CASTPQGAVFAREKLFF
V: TRBV30
J: TRBJ1-4
size: many
D: TRBD1

DNA: TGTGCCAGCAGTAGCCCGGAACGGGGGGGCCACCGCGCGCCCAATGAGCAGTTCTTC
CDR3: CASSSPERGGHRAPNEQFF
V: TRBV7-9
J: TRBJ2-1
size: .
D: TRBD2

DNA: TGTGCCAGCAGTCACTCCAGGACTAGTACGCGGCCCGTTACGCAGTATTTT
CDR3: CASSHSRTSTRPVTQYF
V: TRBV6-5
J: TRBJ2-3
size: .
D: TRBD2

DNA: TGTGCCAGCAGTTTGAGGGGGCCGTCTGGAAACACCATATATTTT
CDR3: CASSLRGPSGNTIYF
V: TRBV27
J: TRBJ1-3
size: .
D: TRBD1